A single sample is the source of the 24 T cell receptor beta chains below, sequenced in a study of Graves' ophthalmopathy and Graves' hyperthyroidism. RNA transcripts were the template, and TCR beta CDR3 regions were amplified from them. RT-PCR with HTBI primers came first, then second-round multiplex PCR. TCRdb independently ran MiXCR on the multiplex PCR reads; one entry per CDR3 protein. The repertoire holds 220,000 or so distinct CDR3 sequences, roughly 21% seen once, with around 45% in the top ten. Source material: peripheral blood. The receptors were sampled from a woman between 50 and 59 years old with Graves' ophthalmopathy.

This clonotype was observed at least ten times. The CDR3 protein is CASSPGTTYEQYF. Here the CDR3 DNA reads TGCGCCAGCAGTCCCGGGACAACCTACGAGCAGTACTTC. The chain is built from TRBV10-1 and TRBJ2-7; D might be TRBD1 (6 bases). Trimming took off 5 bases at V and 2 bases at J, with 10 bases between the two ends. The CDR3 covers 13 residues. CDR1 WNHNN and CDR2 SYGVQD come from the germline V gene (reference sequence).

This clonotype appeared many times. The chain couples TRBV28 to TRBJ2-5; weak D call: TRBD1 (6 bases). Trimming stripped 6 bases from V and 5 bases from J, with 19 bases between. This CDR3 comprises 15 residues. Germline assignment: CDR1 MDHEN and CDR2 SYDVKM. The CDR3 sequence is CASRNLGTSGETQYF. The CDR3, as DNA: TGTGCCAGCAGGAACCTAGGGACATCTGGGGAGACCCAGTACTTC.

This clonotype was seen repeatedly, ten times or more. CDR3 amino acids: CASSPGTSVYEQYF. The DNA of the CDR3 is TGTGCCAGCAGCCCCGGGACTAGCGTGTACGAGCAGTACTTC. The gene calls are TRBV12-3 or TRBV12-4 and TRBJ2-7; 10 bases agree with TRBD2. The CDR3 length is 14 residues. J was trimmed by 4 bases and V by 6 bases; bases with no gene match: 6.

V and J are TRBV27 and TRBJ2-5, with D tentatively TRBD1 (5 bases). The V and J ends lost 3 bases and 4 bases respectively, with 12 bases between them. The CDR3 is made up of 14 amino acids. The germline V gene has CDR1 MNHEY and CDR2 SMNVEV (reference sequence). Here the CDR3 DNA reads TGTGCCAGCAGTTTGGGGCAGATCGGAGAGACCCAGTACTTC. It yields the protein CASSLGQIGETQYF.

The J gene is TRBJ1-2, the V gene TRBV29-1; D unclear. Between the trimmed V and J ends, which lost 3 bases and 5 bases, there was a span of 19 bases. The CDR3 runs to 15 residues. Germline CDR1 and CDR2: SQVTM and ANQGSEA. As DNA, the CDR3 is TGCAGCGTTGAGGGCAGGTCAAGCAGTGGGTATGGCTACACCTTC. It specifies CSVEGRSSSGYGYTF.

The chain is built from TRBV7-9 and TRBJ2-1, with TRBD1 matching 8 bases. V dropped 5 bases and J dropped 6; count of bases not matched to a gene: 12. The CDR3 length is 16 residues. In germline, CDR1 is SEHNR, CDR2 FQNEAQ (reference sequence). CDR3 DNA sequence: TGTGCCAGCAGCCCTATCTCCGGGACAGGCCCCAATGAGCAGTTCTTC. Residues: CASSPISGTGPNEQFF.

This clonotype was observed a single time. Its ends do not fully match the called genes, so a read error is possible. J is TRBJ2-2 and V is TRBV12-3 or TRBV12-4, with D possibly TRBD2 on 5 matching bases. The CDR3 is 14 amino acids. The CDR3 protein is CASRRPGNTGELSF. The CDR3 nucleotides read TGTGCCAGCAGACGACCGGGCAACACCGGGGAGCTGTCTTTT.

The sample holds many counts of this clonotype. V is TRBV28 and J is TRBJ1-5, with D unclear. Germline V gene data show CDR1 as MDHEN and CDR2 as SYDVKM. The CDR3 runs 11 residues. V lost 10 bases to trimming and J lost 6 bases, with 10 bases between them. The CDR3 spells CATGRSQPQHF. The CDR3 DNA reads as TGTGCCACCGGGAGGAGTCAGCCCCAGCATTTT. The variable domain in full, with the rest retrieved from reference TRBV28 and TRBJ1-5, is DVKVTQSSRYLVKRTGEKVFLECVQDMDHENMFWYRQDPGLGLRLIYFSYDVKMKEKGDIPEGYSVSREKKERFSLILESASTNQTSMYLCATGRSQPQHFGDGTRLSIL.

This clonotype was found many times. The V and J genes are TRBV19 and TRBJ1-2; TRBD1 aligns across 7 bases. V was pared by 4 bases and J by 8 bases, with 4 bases of the junction left unmatched. The germline V gene encodes CDR1 LNHDA and CDR2 SQIVND (reference sequence). This CDR3 contains 12 residues. CDR3 in DNA: TGTGCCAGTAGTACGGCAGGGGGAGGCTACACCTTC. Amino acid sequence: CASSTAGGGYTF. Looking up the rest from reference TRBV19 and TRBJ1-2 gives the full variable domain: DGGITQSPKYLFRKEGQNVTLSCEQNLNHDAMYWYRQDPGQGLRLIYYSQIVNDFQKGDIAEGYSVSREKKESFPLTVTSAQKNPTAFYLCASSTAGGGYTFGSGTRLTVV.

Of note for this clonotype: Mismatch with germline at one junction end may stem from a read error. V and J are TRBV5-1 and TRBJ1-1, with D hard to call. The CDR3 extends over 16 amino acids. Germline V gene data show CDR1 as SGHRS and CDR2 as YFSETQ. CDR3 region: CAISLSISPMNTKAFF. In nucleotides, the CDR3 is TGCGCCATCAGCTTGAGCATTTCGCCCATGAACACTAAAGCTTTCTTT.

In this sample, this clonotype turned up a few times. This chain uses TRBV7-9 with TRBJ2-1; no clear D. CDR1 is SEHNR, CDR2 FQNEAQ, per germline (reference sequence). CDR3 size: 12 residues. V dropped 2 bases and J dropped 6 bases, with 5 bases sitting between them. CDR3: CASSLKSNEQFF. In DNA form, the CDR3 reads TGTGCCAGCAGCTTAAAAAGCAATGAGCAGTTCTTC.

This clonotype was seen at least ten times. The chain is built from TRBV20-1 and TRBJ1-1; the match to TRBD1 covers 7 bases. The CDR3 is 15 amino acids. Trimming removed 6 bases from V and 8 bases from J; junction bases left unmatched: 18. The germline V gene has CDR1 DFQATT and CDR2 SNEGSKA (reference sequence). CDR3 residues: CSAETAGTALVEAFF. The CDR3, as DNA: TGCAGTGCAGAAACCGCCGGGACAGCGCTCGTAGAAGCTTTCTTT.

A few counts support this clonotype. The chain has TRBV12-3 or TRBV12-4 and TRBJ2-3; 8 nucleotides match TRBD1. Trimming removed 6 bases from V and 2 bases from J; junction bases left unmatched: 7. The CDR3 consists of 15 residues. The CDR3 DNA is TGTGCCAGCAGCTGGACAGGGAGCAACACAGATACGCAGTATTTT. Translating it yields CASSWTGSNTDTQYF.

This clonotype was seen a handful of times. The chain recombines TRBV4-1 with TRBJ2-7, with 14 bases matching TRBD2. V lost 4 bases, J lost 6 bases, and 2 bases stayed unmatched. Germline assignment: CDR1 MGHRA and CDR2 YSYEKL. This CDR3 comprises 14 residues. CDR3 DNA: TGCGCCAGCAGCCTCGGGACTAGCGGGGGCGAGCAGTACTTC. It codes for CASSLGTSGGEQYF.

This clonotype was seen ten or more times. The chain recombines TRBV6-1 with TRBJ1-6; 7 nucleotides match TRBD1. Per germline, CDR1 MNHNS and CDR2 SASEGT. Germline trimming cut 6 bases from V and 0 bases from J; bases unmatched to any gene: 8. This CDR3 is 17 amino acids long. CDR3 in amino acids: CASRQGTESSYNSPLHF. CDR3 DNA sequence: TGTGCCAGCAGACAAGGGACAGAAAGCTCCTATAATTCACCCCTCCACTTT.

A note on this clonotype: The DNA is omitted, as the CDR3 cannot be located on it reliably, and the CDR3 follows TCRdb's listing. Here the CDR3 reads CASSTSTGYGYTF. The chain recombines TRBV6-5 with TRBJ1-2. Per germline, CDR1 MNHEY and CDR2 SVGAGI. A total of 13 residues make up the CDR3, ends included.

The chain is built from TRBV6-1 and TRBJ1-3, with D tentatively TRBD1 (5 bases). CDR3 length: 14 residues. V was clipped by 7 bases and J by 7 bases, with 17 bases between them. The germline V gene has CDR1 MNHNS and CDR2 SASEGT. Here the CDR3 reads CASIPAGVVNTIYF. The CDR3 DNA follows: TGTGCCAGCATCCCAGCGGGGGTCGTCAACACCATATATTTT.

The rearrangement uses TRBV3-1 and TRBJ1-5, with unresolved D. The CDR3 totals 13 residues. The germline V gene encodes CDR1 LGHDT and CDR2 YNNKEL (reference sequence). V gave up 0 bases and J gave up 7 bases, with 7 bases separating them. The CDR3, as DNA: TGTGCCAGCAGCCAAGAGGGCCTACAGCCCCAGCATTTT. Translation gives CASSQEGLQPQHF.

This clonotype has just a few counts. A much more abundant neighbour one base away suggests this may be a read error. The conserved phenylalanine or tryptophan normally closing the CDR3 is absent here, so this likely arose from a read error. V and J are TRBV6-1 and TRBJ1-2, with D hard to call. Germline CDR1 reads MNHNS; CDR2 reads SASEGT. V was shortened by 5 bases and J by 3 bases, with 7 bases between the two germline ends. This CDR3 is built from 12 residues. CDR3 bases: TGTGCCAGCAGTAGGAATGACTATGGCTACACCCTC. This translates into CASSRNDYGYTL.

This clonotype has at least ten counts. The genes are TRBV6-5 and TRBJ1-6; TRBD1 aligns across 11 bases. The J segment lost 1 base and the V segment lost 0 bases, leaving 5 bases of the junction unmatched. The CDR3 runs to 19 residues. CDR1 is MNHEY, CDR2 SVGAGI, per germline. The chain's CDR3 is CASSYSRTGGVSYNSPLHF. CDR3 nucleotides: TGTGCCAGCAGTTACTCCCGGACAGGGGGCGTATCCTATAATTCACCCCTCCACTTT.

V and J are TRBV15 and TRBJ2-5; D is undetermined. V was pared by 4 bases and J by 8 bases, with 14 bases between. The CDR3 loop spans 13 amino acids. The germline V gene encodes CDR1 LNHNV and CDR2 YYDKDF (reference sequence). This CDR3 reads CATSTRYQGTQYF. The CDR3 DNA follows: TGTGCCACCAGCACGAGGTACCAAGGAACCCAGTACTTC.

Details on this clonotype: A read error may be the cause here, since a much bigger clone is one base away. V is TRBV9 and J is TRBJ1-2; 7 bases map to TRBD1. The V gene's germline CDR1 is SGDLS and CDR2 YYNGEE. J lost 7 bases, V lost 6 bases, and 21 bases had no gene match. This CDR3 contains 17 residues. CDR3 bases: TGTGCCAGCATCGCAACTACAGGGGCGCAGGTTTTTGGTGGCTACACCTTC. This encodes CASIATTGAQVFGGYTF.

This clonotype was found many times. The V gene is TRBV6-2 or TRBV6-3, the J gene TRBJ2-5, with D possibly being TRBD2 (5 bases). Deletions cut 0 bases from V and 7 bases from J, with 12 bases between. The length of the CDR3 is 14 residues. Germline V gene lookup returns CDR1 MNHEY and CDR2 SVGEGT. CDR3 in amino acids: CASSYSPDRGTQYF. In DNA, the CDR3 is TGTGCCAGCAGTTACTCTCCCGACCGGGGGACCCAGTACTTC.

This clonotype was counted at least ten times. The chain has TRBV20-1 and TRBJ2-7; TRBD1 is a possible D gene (6 bases). Deletions cut 2 bases from V and 2 bases from J, with 13 bases between. The germline V gene encodes CDR1 DFQATT and CDR2 SNEGSKA (reference sequence). CDR3 length: 14 amino acids. CDR3 amino acids: CSARTGTRPYEQYF. The CDR3 coding sequence is TGCAGTGCTAGAACCGGGACAAGACCCTACGAGCAGTACTTC.